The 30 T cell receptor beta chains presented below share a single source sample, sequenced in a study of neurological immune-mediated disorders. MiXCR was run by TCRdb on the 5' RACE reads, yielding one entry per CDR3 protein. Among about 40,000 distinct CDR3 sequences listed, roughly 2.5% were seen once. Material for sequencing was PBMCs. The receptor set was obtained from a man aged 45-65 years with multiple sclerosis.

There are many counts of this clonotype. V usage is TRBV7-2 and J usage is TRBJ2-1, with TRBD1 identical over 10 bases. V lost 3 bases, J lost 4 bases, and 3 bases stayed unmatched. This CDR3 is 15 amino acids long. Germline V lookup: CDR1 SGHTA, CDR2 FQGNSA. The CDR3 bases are TGTGCCAGCAGCTTTTCGGGACAGGGGTACAATGAGCAGTTCTTC. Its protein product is CASSFSGQGYNEQFF.

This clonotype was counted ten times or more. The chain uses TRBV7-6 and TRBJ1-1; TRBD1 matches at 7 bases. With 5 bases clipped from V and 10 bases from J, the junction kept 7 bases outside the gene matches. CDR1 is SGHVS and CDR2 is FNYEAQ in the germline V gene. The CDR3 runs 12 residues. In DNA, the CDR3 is TGTGCCAGCAGCCCAGACAGGGTTAGAGCTTTCTTT. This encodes CASSPDRVRAFF.

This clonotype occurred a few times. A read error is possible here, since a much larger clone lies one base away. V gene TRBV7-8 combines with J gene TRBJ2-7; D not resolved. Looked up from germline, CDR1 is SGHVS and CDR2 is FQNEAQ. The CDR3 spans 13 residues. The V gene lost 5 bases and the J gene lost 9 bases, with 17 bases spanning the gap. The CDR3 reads CASSHERDQWQYF. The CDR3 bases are TGTGCCAGCAGCCACGAAAGGGATCAGTGGCAGTACTTC.

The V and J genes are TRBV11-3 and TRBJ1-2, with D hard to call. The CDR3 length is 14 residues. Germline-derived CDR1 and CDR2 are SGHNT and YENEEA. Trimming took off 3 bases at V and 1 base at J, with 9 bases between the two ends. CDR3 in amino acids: CASSFRHFNYGYTF. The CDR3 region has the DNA TGTGCCAGCAGCTTCCGACATTTTAACTATGGCTACACCTTC.

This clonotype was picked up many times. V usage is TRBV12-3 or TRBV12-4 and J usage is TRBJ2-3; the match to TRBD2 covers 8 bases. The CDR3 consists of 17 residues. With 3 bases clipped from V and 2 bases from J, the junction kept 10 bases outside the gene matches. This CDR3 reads CASSFAPGGSATDTQYF. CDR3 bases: TGTGCCAGCAGTTTCGCTCCGGGGGGGTCCGCCACAGATACGCAGTATTTT.

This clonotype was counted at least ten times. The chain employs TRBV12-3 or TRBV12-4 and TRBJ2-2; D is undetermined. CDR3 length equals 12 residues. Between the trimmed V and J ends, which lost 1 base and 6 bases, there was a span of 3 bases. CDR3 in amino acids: CASSLVSGELFF. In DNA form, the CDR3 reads TGTGCCAGCAGTTTAGTCTCCGGGGAGCTGTTTTTT.

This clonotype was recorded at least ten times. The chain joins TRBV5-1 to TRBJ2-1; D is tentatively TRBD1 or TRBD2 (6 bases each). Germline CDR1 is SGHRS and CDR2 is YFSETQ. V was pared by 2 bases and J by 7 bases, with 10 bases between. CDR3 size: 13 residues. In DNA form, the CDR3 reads TGCGCCAGCAGCTTAACGGGGGCAAATGAGCAGTTCTTC. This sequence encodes CASSLTGANEQFF.

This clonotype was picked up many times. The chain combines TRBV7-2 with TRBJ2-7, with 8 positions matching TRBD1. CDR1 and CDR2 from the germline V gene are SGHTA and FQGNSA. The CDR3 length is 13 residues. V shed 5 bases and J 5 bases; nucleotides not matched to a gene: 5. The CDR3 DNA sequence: TGTGCCAGCAGCCGCGGACAGGGCGACGAGCAGTACTTC. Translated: CASSRGQGDEQYF. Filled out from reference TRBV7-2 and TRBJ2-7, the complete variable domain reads GAGVSQSPSNKVTEKGKDVELRCDPISGHTALYWYRQSLGQGLEFLIYFQGNSAPDKSGLPSDRFSAERTGGSVSTLTIQRTQQEDSAVYLCASSRGQGDEQYFGPGTRLTVT.

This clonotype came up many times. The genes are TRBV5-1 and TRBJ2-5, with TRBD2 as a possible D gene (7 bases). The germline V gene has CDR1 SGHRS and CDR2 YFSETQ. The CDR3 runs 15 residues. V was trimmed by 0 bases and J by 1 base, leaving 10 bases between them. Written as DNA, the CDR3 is TGCGCCAGCAGCTTGGCGGGGGGCTTCCAAGAGACCCAGTACTTC. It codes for CASSLAGGFQETQYF.

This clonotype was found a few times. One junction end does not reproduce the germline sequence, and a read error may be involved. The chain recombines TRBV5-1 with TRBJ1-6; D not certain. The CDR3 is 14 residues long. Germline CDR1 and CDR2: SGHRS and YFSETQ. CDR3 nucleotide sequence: TGCGCCAGCAGCTTCGGCTCCTATAATTCACCCCTCAACTTT. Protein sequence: CASSFGSYNSPLNF. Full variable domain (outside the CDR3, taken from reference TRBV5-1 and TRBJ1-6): KAGVTQTPRYLIKTRGQQVTLSCSPISGHRSVSWYQQTPGQGLQFLFEYFSETQRNKGNFPGRFSGRQFSNSRSEMNVSTLELGDSALYLCASSFGSYNSPLNFGNGTRLTVT.

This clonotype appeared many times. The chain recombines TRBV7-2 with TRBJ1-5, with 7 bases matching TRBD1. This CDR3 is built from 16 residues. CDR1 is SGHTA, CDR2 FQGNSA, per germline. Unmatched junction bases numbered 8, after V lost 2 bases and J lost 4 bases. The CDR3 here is CASSLRQGRGNQPQHF. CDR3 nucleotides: TGTGCCAGCAGCTTACGACAGGGAAGAGGGAATCAGCCCCAGCATTTT. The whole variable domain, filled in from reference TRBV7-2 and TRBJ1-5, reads GAGVSQSPSNKVTEKGKDVELRCDPISGHTALYWYRQSLGQGLEFLIYFQGNSAPDKSGLPSDRFSAERTGGSVSTLTIQRTQQEDSAVYLCASSLRQGRGNQPQHFGDGTRLSIL.

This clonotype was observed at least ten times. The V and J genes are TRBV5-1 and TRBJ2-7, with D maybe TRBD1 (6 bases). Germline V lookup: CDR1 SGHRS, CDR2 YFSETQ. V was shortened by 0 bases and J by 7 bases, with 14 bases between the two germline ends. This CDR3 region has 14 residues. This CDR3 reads CASSLAGTTREQYF. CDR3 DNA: TGCGCCAGCAGCTTGGCCGGGACAACTAGGGAGCAGTACTTC.

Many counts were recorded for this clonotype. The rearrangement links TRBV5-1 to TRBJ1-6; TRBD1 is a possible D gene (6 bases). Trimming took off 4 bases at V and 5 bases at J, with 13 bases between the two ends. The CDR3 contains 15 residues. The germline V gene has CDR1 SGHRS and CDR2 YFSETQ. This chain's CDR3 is CASSIRGPDNSPLHF. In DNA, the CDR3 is TGCGCCAGCAGCATCAGGGGACCGGATAATTCACCCCTCCACTTT.

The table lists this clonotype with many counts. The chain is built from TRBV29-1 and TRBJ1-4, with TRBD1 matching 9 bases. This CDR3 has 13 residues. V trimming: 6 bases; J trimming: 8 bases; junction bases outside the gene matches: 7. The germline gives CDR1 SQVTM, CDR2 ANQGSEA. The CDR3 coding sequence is TGCAGCGTAGCGGACAGGGGAAAAGAAAAACTGTTTTTT. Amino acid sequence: CSVADRGKEKLFF.

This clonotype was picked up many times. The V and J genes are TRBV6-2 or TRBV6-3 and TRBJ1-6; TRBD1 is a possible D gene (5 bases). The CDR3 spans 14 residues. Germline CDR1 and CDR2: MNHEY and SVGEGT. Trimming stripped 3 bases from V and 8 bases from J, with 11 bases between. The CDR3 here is CASSYGEGYSPLHF. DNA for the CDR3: TGTGCCAGCAGTTATGGGGAGGGGTATTCACCCCTCCACTTT.

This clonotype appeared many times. CDR3 in amino acids: CASSVDPGTGVRTEAFF. CDR3 DNA: TGTGCCAGCAGCGTAGACCCCGGGACAGGGGTTCGGACTGAAGCTTTCTTT. V usage is TRBV9 and J usage is TRBJ1-1; TRBD1 matches at 10 bases. Losses at the gene ends were 0 bases for V and 5 bases for J; bases not matched to a gene: 10. CDR1 and CDR2 (germline): SGDLS, YYNGEE. CDR3 length: 17 residues.

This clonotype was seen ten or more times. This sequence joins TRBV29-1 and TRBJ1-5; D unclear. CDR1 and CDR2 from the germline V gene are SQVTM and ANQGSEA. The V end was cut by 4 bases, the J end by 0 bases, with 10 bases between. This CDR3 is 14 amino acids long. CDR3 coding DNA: TGCAGCGTTGGGTCAGAAAGTAGCAATCAGCCCCAGCATTTT. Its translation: CSVGSESSNQPQHF. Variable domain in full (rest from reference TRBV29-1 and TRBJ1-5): SAVISQKPSRDICQRGTSLTIQCQVDSQVTMMFWYRQQPGQSLTLIATANQGSEATYESGFVIDKFPISRPNLTFSTLTVSNMSPEDSSIYLCSVGSESSNQPQHFGDGTRLSIL.

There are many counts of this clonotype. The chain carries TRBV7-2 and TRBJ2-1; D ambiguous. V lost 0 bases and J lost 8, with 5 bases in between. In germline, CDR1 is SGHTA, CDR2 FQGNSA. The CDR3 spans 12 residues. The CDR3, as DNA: TGTGCCAGCAGCTTAGCGCTAGATGAGCAGTTCTTC. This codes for CASSLALDEQFF.

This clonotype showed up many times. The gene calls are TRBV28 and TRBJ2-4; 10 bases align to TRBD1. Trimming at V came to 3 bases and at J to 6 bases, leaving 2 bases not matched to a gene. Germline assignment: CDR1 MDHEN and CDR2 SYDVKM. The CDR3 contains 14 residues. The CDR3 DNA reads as TGTGCCAGCAGTTTGGGGGACAGGGGAAACATTCAGTACTTC. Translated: CASSLGDRGNIQYF.

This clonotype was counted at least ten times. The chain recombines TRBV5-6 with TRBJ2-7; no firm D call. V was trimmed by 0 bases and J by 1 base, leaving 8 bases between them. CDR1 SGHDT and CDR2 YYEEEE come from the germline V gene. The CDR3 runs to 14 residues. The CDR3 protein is CASSLGVVSYEQYF. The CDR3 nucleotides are TGTGCCAGCAGCTTGGGAGTGGTGTCCTACGAGCAGTACTTC.

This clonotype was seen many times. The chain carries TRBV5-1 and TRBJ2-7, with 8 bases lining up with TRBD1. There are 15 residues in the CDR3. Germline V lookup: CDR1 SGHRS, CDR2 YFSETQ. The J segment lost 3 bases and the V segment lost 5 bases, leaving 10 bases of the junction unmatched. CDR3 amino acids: CASRHSGGDLYEQYF. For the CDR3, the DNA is TGCGCCAGCAGACATTCAGGGGGCGACCTCTACGAGCAGTACTTC.

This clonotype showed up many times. The CDR3: CSASLETQYF. The DNA of the CDR3 is TGCAGTGCTAGTTTGGAGACCCAGTACTTC. The V and J genes are TRBV20-1 and TRBJ2-5; D uncertain. Germline assignment: CDR1 DFQATT and CDR2 SNEGSKA (reference sequence). The germline V and J ends were trimmed by 3 bases and 5 bases, with 4 bases remaining between them. This CDR3 region has 10 residues.

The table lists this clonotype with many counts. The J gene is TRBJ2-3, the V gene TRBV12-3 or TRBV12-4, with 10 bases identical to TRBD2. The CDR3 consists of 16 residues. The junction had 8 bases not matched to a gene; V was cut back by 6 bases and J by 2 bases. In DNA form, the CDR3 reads TGTGCCAGCAGATCCCCGGGACTAGCGTTCACAGATACGCAGTATTTT. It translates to CASRSPGLAFTDTQYF.

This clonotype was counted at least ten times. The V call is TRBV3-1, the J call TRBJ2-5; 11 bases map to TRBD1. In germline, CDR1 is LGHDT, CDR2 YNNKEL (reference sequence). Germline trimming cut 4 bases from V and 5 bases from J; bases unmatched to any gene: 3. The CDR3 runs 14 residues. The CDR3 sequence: CASSLGTGGETQYF. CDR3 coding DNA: TGTGCCAGCAGCCTCGGGACAGGGGGGGAGACCCAGTACTTC.

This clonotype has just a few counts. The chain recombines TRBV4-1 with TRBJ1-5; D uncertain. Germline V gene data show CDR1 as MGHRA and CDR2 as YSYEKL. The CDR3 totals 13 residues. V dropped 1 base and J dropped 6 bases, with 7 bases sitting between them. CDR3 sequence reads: CASSQVYPQPQHF. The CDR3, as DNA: TGCGCCAGCAGCCAAGTTTACCCTCAGCCCCAGCATTTT.

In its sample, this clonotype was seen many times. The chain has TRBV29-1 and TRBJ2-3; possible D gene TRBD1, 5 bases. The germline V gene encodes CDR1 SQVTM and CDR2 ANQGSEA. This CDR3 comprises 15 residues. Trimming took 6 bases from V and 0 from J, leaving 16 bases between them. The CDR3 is CSVALRASSTDTQYF. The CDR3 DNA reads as TGCAGCGTGGCCCTCAGGGCCTCTAGCACAGATACGCAGTATTTT.

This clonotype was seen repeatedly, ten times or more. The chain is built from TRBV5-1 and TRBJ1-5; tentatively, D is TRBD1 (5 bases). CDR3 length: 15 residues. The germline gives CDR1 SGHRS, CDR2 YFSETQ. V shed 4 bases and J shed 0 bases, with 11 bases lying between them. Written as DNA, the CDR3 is TGCGCCAGCAGCCCCGACAGCAATAGCAATCAGCCCCAGCATTTT. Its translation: CASSPDSNSNQPQHF.

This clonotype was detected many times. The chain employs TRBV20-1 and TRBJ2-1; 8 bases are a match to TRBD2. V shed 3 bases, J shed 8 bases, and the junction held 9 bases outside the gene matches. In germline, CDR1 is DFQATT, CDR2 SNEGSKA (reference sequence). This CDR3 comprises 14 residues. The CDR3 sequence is CSASLAGGHHEQFF. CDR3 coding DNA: TGCAGTGCTAGTCTGGCGGGGGGCCACCATGAGCAGTTCTTC.

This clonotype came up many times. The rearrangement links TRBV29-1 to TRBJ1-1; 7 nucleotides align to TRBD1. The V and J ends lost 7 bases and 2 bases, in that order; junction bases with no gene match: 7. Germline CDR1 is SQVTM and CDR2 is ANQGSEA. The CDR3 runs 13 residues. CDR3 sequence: CSARGQFNTEAFF. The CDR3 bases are TGCAGCGCCCGGGGACAGTTCAACACTGAAGCTTTCTTT.

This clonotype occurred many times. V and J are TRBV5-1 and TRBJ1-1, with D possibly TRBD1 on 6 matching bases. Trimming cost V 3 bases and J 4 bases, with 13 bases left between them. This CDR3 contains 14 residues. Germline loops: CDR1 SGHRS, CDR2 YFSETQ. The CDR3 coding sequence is TGCGCCAGCAGCTGGGGGCCAGGGACCACTGAAGCTTTCTTT. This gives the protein CASSWGPGTTEAFF.